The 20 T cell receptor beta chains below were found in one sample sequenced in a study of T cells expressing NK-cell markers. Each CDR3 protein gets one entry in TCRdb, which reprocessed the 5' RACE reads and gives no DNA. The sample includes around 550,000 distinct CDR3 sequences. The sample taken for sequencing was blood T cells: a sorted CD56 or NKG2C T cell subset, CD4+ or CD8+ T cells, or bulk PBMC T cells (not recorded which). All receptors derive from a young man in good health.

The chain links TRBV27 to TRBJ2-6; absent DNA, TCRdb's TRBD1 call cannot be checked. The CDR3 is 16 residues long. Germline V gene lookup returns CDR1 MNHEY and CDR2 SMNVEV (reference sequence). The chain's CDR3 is CASNPTGNSGANVLTF.

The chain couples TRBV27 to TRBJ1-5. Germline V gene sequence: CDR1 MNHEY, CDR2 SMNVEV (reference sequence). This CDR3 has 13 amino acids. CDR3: CASRPGLNQPQHF.

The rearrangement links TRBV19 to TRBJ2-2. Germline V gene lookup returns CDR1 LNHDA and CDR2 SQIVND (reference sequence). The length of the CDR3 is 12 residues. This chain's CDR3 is CATETLAGELFF.

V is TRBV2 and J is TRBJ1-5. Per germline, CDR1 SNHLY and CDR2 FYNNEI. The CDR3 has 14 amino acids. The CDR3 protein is CASSEVWDNQPQHF.

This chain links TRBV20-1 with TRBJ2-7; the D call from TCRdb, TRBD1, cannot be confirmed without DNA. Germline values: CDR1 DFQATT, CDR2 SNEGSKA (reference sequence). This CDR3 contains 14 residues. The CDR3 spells CSARQGRSPPEQYF.

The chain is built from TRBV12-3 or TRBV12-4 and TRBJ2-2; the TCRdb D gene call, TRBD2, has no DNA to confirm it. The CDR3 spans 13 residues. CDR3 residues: CASSAGPTGELFF.

CDR3 sequence: CASSPAGASVDTQYF. The rearrangement joins TRBV12-3 or TRBV12-4 to TRBJ2-3. The CDR3 loop spans 15 amino acids.

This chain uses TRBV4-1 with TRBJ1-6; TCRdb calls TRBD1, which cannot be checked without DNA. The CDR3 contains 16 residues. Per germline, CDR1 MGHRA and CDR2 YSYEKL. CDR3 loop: CASSRSGGGFNSPLHF.

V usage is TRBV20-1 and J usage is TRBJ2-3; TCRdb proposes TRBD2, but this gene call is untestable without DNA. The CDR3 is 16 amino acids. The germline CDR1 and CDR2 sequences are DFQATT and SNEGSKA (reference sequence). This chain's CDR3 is CSARGAGGRSRDTQYF.

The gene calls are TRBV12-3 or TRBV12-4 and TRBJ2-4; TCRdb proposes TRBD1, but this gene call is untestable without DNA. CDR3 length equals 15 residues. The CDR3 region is CASSPLGGWGNIQYF.

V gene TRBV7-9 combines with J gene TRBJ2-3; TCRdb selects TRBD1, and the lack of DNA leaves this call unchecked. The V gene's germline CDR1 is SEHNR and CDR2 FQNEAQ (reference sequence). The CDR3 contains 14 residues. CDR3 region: CASRSDRGPDTQYF.

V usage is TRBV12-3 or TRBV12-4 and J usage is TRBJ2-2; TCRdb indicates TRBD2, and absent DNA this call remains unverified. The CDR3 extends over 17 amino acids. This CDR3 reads CASSFRVGLGGTGELFF.

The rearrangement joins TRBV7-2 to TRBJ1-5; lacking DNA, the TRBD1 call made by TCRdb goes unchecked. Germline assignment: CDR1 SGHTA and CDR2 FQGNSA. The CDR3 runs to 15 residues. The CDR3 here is CASSLLGQGVRPQHF.

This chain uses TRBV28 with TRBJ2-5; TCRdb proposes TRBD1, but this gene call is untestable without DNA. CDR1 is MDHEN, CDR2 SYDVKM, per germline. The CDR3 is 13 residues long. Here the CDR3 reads CASSLNPGKTQYF. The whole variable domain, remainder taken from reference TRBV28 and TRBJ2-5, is DVKVTQSSRYLVKRTGEKVFLECVQDMDHENMFWYRQDPGLGLRLIYFSYDVKMKEKGDIPEGYSVSREKKERFSLILESASTNQTSMYLCASSLNPGKTQYFGPGTRLLVL.

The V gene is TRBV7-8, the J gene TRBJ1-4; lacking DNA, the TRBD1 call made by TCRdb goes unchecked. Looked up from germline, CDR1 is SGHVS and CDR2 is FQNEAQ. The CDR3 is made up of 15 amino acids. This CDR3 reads CASSSDGGYNEKLFF.

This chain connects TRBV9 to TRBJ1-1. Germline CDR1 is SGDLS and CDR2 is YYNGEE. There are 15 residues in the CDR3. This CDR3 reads CASSVGLLRDPEAFF.

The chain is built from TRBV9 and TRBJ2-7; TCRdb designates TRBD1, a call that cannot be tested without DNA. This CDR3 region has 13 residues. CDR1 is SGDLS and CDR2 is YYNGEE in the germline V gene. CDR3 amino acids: CASSTTQGGEQYF. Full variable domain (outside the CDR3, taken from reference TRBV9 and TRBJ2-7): DSGVTQTPKHLITATGQRVTLRCSPRSGDLSVYWYQQSLDQGLQFLIQYYNGEERAKGNILERFSAQQFPDLHSELNLSSLELGDSALYFCASSTTQGGEQYFGPGTRLTVT.

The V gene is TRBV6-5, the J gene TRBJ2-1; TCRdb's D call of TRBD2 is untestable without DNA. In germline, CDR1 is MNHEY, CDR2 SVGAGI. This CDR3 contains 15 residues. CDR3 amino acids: CASSYGGTTYNEQFF.

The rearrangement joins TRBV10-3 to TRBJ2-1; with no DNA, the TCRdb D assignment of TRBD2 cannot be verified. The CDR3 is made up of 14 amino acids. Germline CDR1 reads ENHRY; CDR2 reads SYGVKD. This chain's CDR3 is CASQELAGNNEQFF.

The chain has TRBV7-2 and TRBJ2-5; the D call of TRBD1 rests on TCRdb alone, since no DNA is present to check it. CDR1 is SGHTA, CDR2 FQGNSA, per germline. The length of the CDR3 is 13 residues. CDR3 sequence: CASGQGPQETQYF.